This TCR beta chain was sequenced in a study of OX40 agonist ivuxolimab in advanced cancers. With respect to the entire study: Ivuxolimab was a fully human IgG2 agonistic monoclonal antibody targeting the costimulatory receptor OX40 (CD134). The paper covers the monotherapy dose-escalation part of the phase I ivuxolimab trial, which included N ≈ 50 patients. Partial responses occurred in three dose-escalation patients, of whom one had hepatocellular carcinoma and two had cutaneous melanoma. Intravenous ivuxolimab was administered to patients every 2 weeks at six dose levels: 0.01, 0.1, 0.3, 1.5, 3 and 10 mg/kg. Patients were allowed to have had prior anti-PD-1, anti-PD-L1 or anti-CTLA-4 therapy, and roughly 40% of the dose-escalation patients had been treated with checkpoint inhibitors. Of the roughly 53 patients in dose escalation, about 20 had hepatocellular carcinoma, approximately 15 had melanoma, 9 had renal cell carcinoma and 9 had head and neck cancer. In the dose-escalation cohort, about four fifths of patients were male, and the mean age was around 60 years with a range of roughly 20 to 79. The purpose of peripheral TCRbeta sequencing was to test whether ivuxolimab changed TCR sequence diversity and led to clonal T-cell expansion.

From cysteine to phenylalanine, the CDR3 is 14 amino acids long. Only CDR3 DNA remains: 42 bases, in frame from the first base. Looking up the germline V gene yields CDR1 ENHRY and CDR2 SYGVKD. Trimmed from V: 6 bases; trimmed from J: 1 base; junction bases lacking a gene match: 5. General findings and caveats noted by the study authors: After ivuxolimab, CD8+ T cells had more expanded clones than CD4+ T cells on average. Which antigens the clonally expanded peripheral T cells were specific for was not determined. At doses of 0.1 to 3.0 mg/kg, clonal expansion of both CD4+ and CD8+ T cells in blood was seen between baseline and week 6. Low levels of normalized T-cell clonal expansion were also shown by some nonresponding patients. In partial responders in the 0.1-3.0 mg/kg groups, normalized peripheral clonal expansion was found to be among the lowest, especially among CD8+ T cells.

To sequence the TCRbeta CDR3 region, genomic DNA was isolated from the sorted cells. The immunoSEQ Assay was used for sequencing of TCRbeta CDR3 regions. TCRdb re-hosts the immuneACCESS table, in-frame sequences only. Its copies lack some clones; in the studies checked, an unresolved V gene accounts for under half of them, and the cause for the rest is not known. The sample has some 66,000 clones on record, roughly 80% of them singletons. Clones ranked in the top ten supply around 1.6% of the sample. The trial excluded patients who had a history of autoimmune disease or who were on systemic immunosuppression. Peripheral blood for TCR sequencing was drawn from every dose cohort at baseline, at cycle 4 day 1 and at cycle 7 day 1. Samples came from an open-label, multicenter, first-in-human phase I dose-escalation trial of ivuxolimab. Adults with locally advanced or metastatic melanoma, renal cell, hepatocellular, or head and neck squamous cell carcinoma were enrolled in the trial. Before TCR sequencing, CD4+ T cells and CD8+ T cells were sorted from peripheral blood as separate populations.

Remarks on this clone: The antigen this receptor binds is unknown. No quality values exist for individual bases; no much larger clone is one base distant.

The receptor was isolated from an adult with an advanced solid tumor such as melanoma, head and neck, liver or kidney cancer. The V and J genes are TRBV10-3 and TRBJ1-1, and 7 junction bases match TRBD1. Material: CD4+ or CD8+ T cells sorted from blood, obtained in a trial of the OX40 agonist ivuxolimab. The sequence in DNA is TGTGCCATCAGGACAGGGAGAGGGAACACTGAAGCTTTCTTT. Translated, this is CAIRTGRGNTEAFF.